This entry concerns a single TCR beta chain. Antigen specificity is unknown. Data came from immunoSEQ multiplex PCR; TCRdb stores just in-frame clones and leaves some out. The table records 55,000 to 70,000 clones, nearly 95% of them present only once. Germline CDR1 reads MGHRA; CDR2 reads YSYEKL. CDR3 length equals 16 residues. Trimming cost V 3 bases and J 1 base; bases outside gene matches: 9. These data originate in a study of cytomegalovirus exposure and HLA in healthy donors. General observations from the study: Overall, approximately 150 TCR beta chains were annotated as cytomegalovirus-associated.

Material: PBMCs. V gene TRBV4-1 combines with J gene TRBJ2-7, with TRBD1 identical over 7 bases. The origin of this receptor is a man younger than 35 in good health and CMV-seropositive. The CDR3 protein is CASSQTRDRRSYEQYF. In DNA form, the CDR3 reads TGCGCCAGCAGCCAGACCCGGGACAGAAGATCCTACGAGCAGTACTTC.